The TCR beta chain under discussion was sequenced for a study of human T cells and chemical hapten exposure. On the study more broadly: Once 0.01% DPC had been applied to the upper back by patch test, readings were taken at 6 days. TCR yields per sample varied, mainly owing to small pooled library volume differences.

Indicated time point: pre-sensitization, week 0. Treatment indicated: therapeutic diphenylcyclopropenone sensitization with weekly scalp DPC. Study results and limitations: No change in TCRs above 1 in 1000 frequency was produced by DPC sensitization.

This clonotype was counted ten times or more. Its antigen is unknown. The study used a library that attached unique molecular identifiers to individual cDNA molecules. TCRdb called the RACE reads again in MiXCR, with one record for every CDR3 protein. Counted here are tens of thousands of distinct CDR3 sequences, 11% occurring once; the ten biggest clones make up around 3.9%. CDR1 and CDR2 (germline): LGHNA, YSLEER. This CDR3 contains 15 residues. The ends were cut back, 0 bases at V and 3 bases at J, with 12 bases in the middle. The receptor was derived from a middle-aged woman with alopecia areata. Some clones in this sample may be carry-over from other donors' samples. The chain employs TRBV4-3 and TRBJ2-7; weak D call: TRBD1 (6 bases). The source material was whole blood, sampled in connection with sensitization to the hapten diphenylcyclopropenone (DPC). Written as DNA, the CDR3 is TGCGCCAGCAGCCAAGATGTGGGGGCGCACTACGAGCAGTACTTC. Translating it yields CASSQDVGAHYEQYF.